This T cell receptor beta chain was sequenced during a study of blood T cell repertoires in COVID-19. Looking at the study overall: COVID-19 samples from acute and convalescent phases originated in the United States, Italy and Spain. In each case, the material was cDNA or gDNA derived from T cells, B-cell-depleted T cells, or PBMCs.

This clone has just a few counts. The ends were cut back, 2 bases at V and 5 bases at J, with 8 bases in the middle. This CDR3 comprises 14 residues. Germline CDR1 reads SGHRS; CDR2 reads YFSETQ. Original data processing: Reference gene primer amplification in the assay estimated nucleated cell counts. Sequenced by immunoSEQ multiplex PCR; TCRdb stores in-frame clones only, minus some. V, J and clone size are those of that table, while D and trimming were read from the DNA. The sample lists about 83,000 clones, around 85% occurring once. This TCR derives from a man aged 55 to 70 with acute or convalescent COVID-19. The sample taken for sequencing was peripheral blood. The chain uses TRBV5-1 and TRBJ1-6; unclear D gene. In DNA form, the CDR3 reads TGCGCCAGCAGCTTTCGAGGTGATAATTCACCCCTCCACTTT. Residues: CASSFRGDNSPLHF.